The TCR beta chain under discussion was sequenced for a study of blood T cells in healthy people across ages. Study at large: About one barcoded TCR beta cDNA was captured per two T cells. Study-wide results and caveats: Roughly linear age-related decline in beta diversity appeared, significant by age around 42. Unknown CMV status may confound age-related changes in expanded clones.

This clonotype has ten or more counts. The target antigen is unknown. Donors were systemically healthy Caucasian individuals from Russia aged roughly 6 to 95 years. The use of a sample-barcoded 5' primer and a J-beta primer mix characterized a second PCR of about 7 to 12 cycles. MiXCR, applied by TCRdb to the 5' RACE reads, yields one record per CDR3 protein. Found here are about 830,000 distinct CDR3 sequences, roughly 64% of them singletons; the top ten hold 22%. The CDR3 extends over 11 amino acids. Trimming pared 8 bases from V and 6 bases from J, leaving 10 bases between. This receptor was obtained from a young man in good health. The sequenced material came from blood. This sequence joins TRBV12-3 or TRBV12-4 and TRBJ1-2; D may be TRBD1 (5 bases). For the CDR3, the DNA is TGTGCCAGCGGAGCGGGGGATGGCTACACCTTC. Translation: CASGAGDGYTF.